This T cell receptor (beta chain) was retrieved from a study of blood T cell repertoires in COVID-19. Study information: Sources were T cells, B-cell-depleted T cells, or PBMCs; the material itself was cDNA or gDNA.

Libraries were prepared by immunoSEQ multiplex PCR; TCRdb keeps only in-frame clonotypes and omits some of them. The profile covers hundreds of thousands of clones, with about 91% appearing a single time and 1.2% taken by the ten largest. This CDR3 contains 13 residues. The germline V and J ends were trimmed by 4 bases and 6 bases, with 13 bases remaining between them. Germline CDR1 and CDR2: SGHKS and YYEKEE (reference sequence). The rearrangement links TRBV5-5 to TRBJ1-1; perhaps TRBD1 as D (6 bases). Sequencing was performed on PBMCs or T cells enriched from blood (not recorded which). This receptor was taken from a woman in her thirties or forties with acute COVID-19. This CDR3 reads CASSPGTFAEAFF. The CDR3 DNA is TGTGCCAGCAGCCCCGGGACATTCGCTGAAGCTTTCTTT.